This T cell receptor (beta chain) derives from a study of beta chain features in type 1 diabetes. Overall study context: Patient and healthy donor groups were alike in age, gender and cell yields. General study findings and limits: Short templates might get an advantage during PCR, and this would be equal in patients and controls. Shorter TCRB CDR3s, moderately but significantly so, were found in Type 1 diabetes patients in all four CD4+ subsets. Researchers reported that naive, central memory and Treg TCRB repertoires appeared more similar in patients than in healthy donors.

This CDR3 has 16 residues. V was shortened by 0 bases and J by 4 bases, with 13 bases between the two germline ends. Per the germline V gene, CDR1 is MNHNY and CDR2 is SVGAGI (reference sequence). This clone has a handful of counts. Antigen specificity is unknown. The authors reverse transcribed all of the isolated RNA, so sequencing captured expressed TCRB transcripts. Some 4 million reads were obtained on average from naive, central memory and regulatory T cell samples. Using immunoSEQ multiplex PCR, the repertoire was profiled, and TCRdb retains in-frame clones only, with some absent. The repertoire holds a few hundred thousand clones, with roughly 14% as singletons.

This receptor was taken from a woman between 18 and 29 years old with type 1 diabetes. V usage is TRBV6-6 and J usage is TRBJ2-1, with D perhaps matching TRBD1 (6 bases). The sequencing input was naive CD4+ T cells from blood. CDR3 protein: CASSYSNRERYNEQFF. The CDR3 DNA reads TGTGCCAGCAGTTACTCGAACAGGGAAAGGTACAATGAGCAGTTCTTC.